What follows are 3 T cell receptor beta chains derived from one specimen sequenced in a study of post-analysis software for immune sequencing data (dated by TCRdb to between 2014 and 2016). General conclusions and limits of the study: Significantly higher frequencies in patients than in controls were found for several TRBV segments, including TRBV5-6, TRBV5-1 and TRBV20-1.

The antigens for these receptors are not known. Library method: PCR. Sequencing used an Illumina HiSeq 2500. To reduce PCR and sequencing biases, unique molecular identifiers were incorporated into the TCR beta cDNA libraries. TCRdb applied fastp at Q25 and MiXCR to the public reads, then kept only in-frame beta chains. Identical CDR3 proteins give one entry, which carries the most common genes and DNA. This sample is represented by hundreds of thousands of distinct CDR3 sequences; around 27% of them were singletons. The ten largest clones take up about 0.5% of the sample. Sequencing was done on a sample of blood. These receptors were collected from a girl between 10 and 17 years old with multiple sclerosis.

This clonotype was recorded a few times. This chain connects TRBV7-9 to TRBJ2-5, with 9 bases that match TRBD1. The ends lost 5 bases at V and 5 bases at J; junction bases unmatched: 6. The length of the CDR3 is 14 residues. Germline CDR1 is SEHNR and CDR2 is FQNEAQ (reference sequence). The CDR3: CASSQGGTGETQYF. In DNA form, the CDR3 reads TGTGCCAGCAGCCAAGGAGGGACAGGGGAGACCCAGTACTTC.

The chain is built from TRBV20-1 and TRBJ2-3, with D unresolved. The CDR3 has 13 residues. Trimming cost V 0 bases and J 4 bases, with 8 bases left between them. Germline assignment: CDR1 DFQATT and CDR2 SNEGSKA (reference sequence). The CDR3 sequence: CSARESGPDTQYF. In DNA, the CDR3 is TGCAGTGCTAGAGAGTCCGGGCCAGATACGCAGTATTTT.

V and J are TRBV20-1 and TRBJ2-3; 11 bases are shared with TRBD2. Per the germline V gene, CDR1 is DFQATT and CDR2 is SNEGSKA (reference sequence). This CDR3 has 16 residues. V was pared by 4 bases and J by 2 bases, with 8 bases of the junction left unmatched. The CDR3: CSAKRGLADITDTQYF. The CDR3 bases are TGCAGTGCTAAAAGGGGACTAGCGGATATCACAGATACGCAGTATTTT.